A single sample gave rise to the 29 T cell receptor beta chains below, sequenced in a study of blood T cell repertoires in COVID-19. The data were produced by immunoSEQ multiplex PCR, yet TCRdb's version contains in-frame clones alone and is incomplete. The sample has roughly 79,000 clones; approximately 88% are singletons. Material for sequencing was peripheral blood. The source of these receptors is a woman at least 80 years old with active or convalescent COVID-19.

This clone was observed a single time. The V call is TRBV28, the J call TRBJ1-5; D ambiguous. This CDR3 spans 13 amino acids. Per germline, CDR1 MDHEN and CDR2 SYDVKM. Trimming took 7 bases from V and 0 from J, leaving 7 bases between them. In nucleotides, the CDR3 is TGTGCCAGCACCATACTTAGCAATCAGCCCCAGCATTTT. Amino acid sequence: CASTILSNQPQHF. Using reference TRBV28 and TRBJ1-5 for the parts outside the CDR3, the full variable domain is DVKVTQSSRYLVKRTGEKVFLECVQDMDHENMFWYRQDPGLGLRLIYFSYDVKMKEKGDIPEGYSVSREKKERFSLILESASTNQTSMYLCASTILSNQPQHFGDGTRLSIL.

V gene TRBV4-1 combines with J gene TRBJ2-3; D is undetermined. Germline CDR1 MGHRA, CDR2 YSYEKL. The germline V and J ends were trimmed by 4 bases and 0 bases, with 5 bases remaining between them. The CDR3 loop spans 13 amino acids. The CDR3 DNA sequence: TGCGCCAGCAGCCGGCTGAGCACAGATACGCAGTATTTT. Protein product: CASSRLSTDTQYF.

This chain connects TRBV7-9 to TRBJ2-6; TRBD2 aligns across 9 bases. Germline V lookup: CDR1 SEHNR, CDR2 FQNEAQ (reference sequence). The CDR3 loop spans 13 amino acids. The trim removed 1 base at V and 14 bases at J, leaving 3 bases unmatched. The CDR3, as DNA: TGTGCCAGCAGCTTAGGAGCGGGGGGCCTCCTGACTTTC. Its protein product is CASSLGAGGLLTF.

The chain combines TRBV28 with TRBJ2-5; D is possibly TRBD1 (7 bases). CDR3 length: 14 amino acids. Trimming removed 1 base from V and 5 bases from J, with 11 bases in between. Per germline, CDR1 MDHEN and CDR2 SYDVKM. The CDR3 nucleotides are TGTGCCAGCAGTTTATTCAGGGGGAGGGAGACCCAGTACTTC. Residues: CASSLFRGRETQYF.

CDR3 in DNA: TGTGCCAGCAGCTTAGGGCGGTGGGCTGAAGCTTTCTTT. As protein: CASSLGRWAEAFF. V gene TRBV11-2 combines with J gene TRBJ1-1; no clear D gene. V gave up 1 base and J gave up 6 bases, with 9 bases separating them. Germline CDR1 is SGHAT and CDR2 is FQNNGV. The CDR3 runs 13 residues.

This clone came up once. This sequence joins TRBV4-1 and TRBJ2-7, with D perhaps matching TRBD2 (6 bases). V lost 3 bases, J lost 2 bases, and 11 bases lay in between. CDR3 size: 14 residues. CDR1 MGHRA and CDR2 YSYEKL come from the germline V gene. DNA for the CDR3: TGCGCCAGCAGCCAGACGGGGGAAGCCTACGAGCAGTACTTC. Translated, it gives CASSQTGEAYEQYF.

The chain links TRBV5-4 to TRBJ1-4; 8 bases match TRBD1. The germline CDR1 and CDR2 sequences are SGHNT and YYREEE (reference sequence). The CDR3 runs to 12 residues. Trimming at V came to 4 bases and at J to 11 bases, leaving 4 bases not matched to a gene. The CDR3 DNA reads TGTGCCAGCAGCCAGACAGGGGCTAAACTGTTTTTT. Translation gives CASSQTGAKLFF.

The CDR3 protein is CASSVEGQPNQPQHF. CDR3 in DNA: TGTGCCAGCAGCGTAGAAGGACAACCGAATCAGCCCCAGCATTTT. The V and J genes are TRBV9 and TRBJ1-5; D may be TRBD1 (5 bases). The germline V gene encodes CDR1 SGDLS and CDR2 YYNGEE. The CDR3 is made up of 15 amino acids. V was cut by 0 bases and J by 4 bases, with 11 bases left in between.

The V and J genes are TRBV2 and TRBJ2-1; unclear D gene. There are 16 residues in the CDR3. Trimming shortened V by 3 bases and J by 6 bases, and 18 bases separated the two germline ends. Germline lookup yields CDR1 SNHLY and CDR2 FYNNEI. The CDR3 DNA follows: TGTGCCAGCAGTGAGACACAACTTACCCAGACCAATGAGCAGTTCTTC. Encoded protein: CASSETQLTQTNEQFF.

The V gene is TRBV6-5, the J gene TRBJ2-3; 9 nucleotides align to TRBD1. V shed 6 bases, J shed 3 bases, and the junction held 7 bases outside the gene matches. This CDR3 comprises 15 residues. Germline CDR1 and CDR2: MNHEY and SVGAGI. For the CDR3, the DNA is TGTGCCAGCAGCAGATACAGGGGGCCAACAGATACGCAGTATTTT. Translated: CASSRYRGPTDTQYF.

This chain connects TRBV6-5 to TRBJ1-2, with TRBD1 matching 8 bases. This CDR3 comprises 15 residues. Trimming took 8 bases from V and 4 from J; bases not matched to a gene: 12. Germline loops: CDR1 MNHEY, CDR2 SVGAGI. CDR3: CASFPGGGWGYGYTF. DNA of the CDR3: TGTGCCAGCTTCCCAGGGGGCGGGTGGGGCTATGGCTACACCTTC.

This chain joins TRBV5-4 and TRBJ2-3, with D perhaps TRBD2 (6 bases). Germline CDR1 reads SGHNT; CDR2 reads YYREEE (reference sequence). The CDR3 loop spans 11 amino acids. The CDR3 DNA follows: TGTGCTGGGGGGTCCGGGGATACGCAGTATTTT. Amino acids: CAGGSGDTQYF.

This clone was observed a handful of times. The rearrangement uses TRBV6-1 and TRBJ1-1; D is possibly TRBD1 (5 bases). Trimming shortened V by 8 bases and J by 5 bases, and 12 bases separated the two germline ends. This CDR3 has 12 residues. In germline, CDR1 is MNHNS, CDR2 SASEGT. The CDR3 DNA reads TGTGCCAGCGGAGGGGTAGGGACTGAAGCTTTCTTT. Its protein product is CASGGVGTEAFF.

V is TRBV5-8 and J is TRBJ2-7; 8 bases line up with TRBD1. Per germline, CDR1 SGHTS and CDR2 YDEGEE. Germline trimming cut 5 bases from V and 6 bases from J; bases unmatched to any gene: 13. This CDR3 spans 15 amino acids. The CDR3 nucleotides are TGTGCCAGCAGGCCTTCGGGCAGGGGGCTTTCCGAGCAGTACTTC. Residues: CASRPSGRGLSEQYF.

This clone came up a few times. This chain uses TRBV15 with TRBJ2-7; D may be TRBD2 (6 bases). The CDR3 extends over 13 amino acids. V was shortened by 5 bases and J by 7 bases, with 15 bases between the two germline ends. Germline CDR1 LNHNV, CDR2 YYDKDF (reference sequence). The CDR3 nucleotides are TGTGCCACCAGCCAAGGAGGGCCGGTTGAGCAGTACTTC. This translates into CATSQGGPVEQYF. The complete variable domain, with remaining parts taken from reference TRBV15 and TRBJ2-7, reads DAMVIQNPRYQVTQFGKPVTLSCSQTLNHNVMYWYQQKSSQAPKLLFHYYDKDFNNEADTPDNFQSRRPNTSFCFLDIRSPGLGDTAMYLCATSQGGPVEQYFGPGTRLTVT.

The sample holds a few counts of this clone. The genes are TRBV2 and TRBJ1-3; 8 bases are shared with TRBD1. Germline loops: CDR1 SNHLY, CDR2 FYNNEI. After removal of 5 bases from V and 0 bases from J, the junction contained 3 bases not matched to a gene. The CDR3 covers 15 residues. The CDR3 loop is CASSPDRGSGNTIYF. CDR3 DNA sequence: TGTGCCAGCAGTCCAGACAGGGGCTCTGGAAACACCATATATTTT.

This clone has a single count. This rearrangement joins TRBV29-1 to TRBJ2-3; TRBD1 matches at 7 bases. From germline, CDR1 is SQVTM and CDR2 ANQGSEA. Germline trimming cut 3 bases from V and 5 bases from J; bases unmatched to any gene: 8. The CDR3 spans 14 residues. Here the CDR3 reads CSVDTGAFGDTQYF. The CDR3 nucleotides are TGCAGCGTTGATACAGGGGCGTTCGGAGATACGCAGTATTTT.

The chain links TRBV3-1 (or the pseudogene TRBV3-2) to TRBJ2-7; tentatively, D is TRBD2 (6 bases). V was cut by 3 bases and J by 6 bases, with 9 bases left in between. The CDR3 length is 12 residues. Germline-derived CDR1 and CDR2 are LGHDT and YNNKEL (reference sequence). The CDR3 DNA follows: TGTGCCAGCAGCCACCTCGGGGGCGAGCAGTACTTC. Encoded protein: CASSHLGGEQYF.

This clone was counted only a few times. The CDR3 DNA sequence: TGTGCCAGCAGTGTGAGCCGGGGGGCGTCAGATACGCAGTATTTT. Translated, it gives CASSVSRGASDTQYF. The chain links TRBV2 to TRBJ2-3; tentative D call: TRBD2 (7 bases). Trimming removed 4 bases from V and 4 bases from J, with 15 bases in between. This CDR3 has 15 amino acids. Germline V gene lookup returns CDR1 SNHLY and CDR2 FYNNEI.

This chain connects TRBV28 to TRBJ1-2, with no clear D. This CDR3 contains 12 residues. From germline, CDR1 is MDHEN and CDR2 SYDVKM. V was trimmed by 2 bases and J by 5 bases, leaving 6 bases between them. The CDR3 here is CASSLPGYGYTF. The CDR3 bases are TGTGCCAGCAGTTTACCGGGGTATGGCTACACCTTC.

This chain links TRBV7-9 with TRBJ2-3; no reliable D call. Germline V gene data show CDR1 as SEHNR and CDR2 as FQNEAQ (reference sequence). This CDR3 contains 11 residues. The germline V and J ends were trimmed by 5 bases and 6 bases, with 6 bases remaining between them. The CDR3 sequence is CASSVSDTQYF. CDR3 DNA sequence: TGTGCCAGCAGCGTTAGTGATACGCAGTATTTT.

This clone has a single count. This sequence joins TRBV7-2 and TRBJ2-1, with D possibly TRBD2 on 6 matching bases. The CDR3 length is 16 residues. V shed 5 bases and J shed 3 bases, with 17 bases lying between them. From germline, CDR1 is SGHTA and CDR2 FQGNSA. CDR3: CASSPPLVSGYNEQFF. CDR3 DNA sequence: TGTGCCAGCAGCCCCCCCCTGGTTAGCGGCTACAATGAGCAGTTCTTC.

The chain employs TRBV10-3 and TRBJ2-7; the match to TRBD1 covers 10 bases. Per the germline V gene, CDR1 is ENHRY and CDR2 is SYGVKD. V dropped 0 bases and J dropped 5; count of bases not matched to a gene: 10. CDR3 length: 17 amino acids. The CDR3 region is CAISESIPGQGFDEQYF. The CDR3 DNA reads as TGTGCCATCAGTGAGTCGATTCCGGGACAGGGGTTTGACGAGCAGTACTTC.

The J gene is TRBJ2-1, the V gene TRBV20-1, with D maybe TRBD2 (6 bases). V lost 3 bases and J lost 5, with 14 bases in between. Per the germline V gene, CDR1 is DFQATT and CDR2 is SNEGSKA (reference sequence). The length of the CDR3 is 14 residues. The DNA of the CDR3 is TGCAGTGCTAGTCTTGCGGGAAGGGACAATGAGCAGTTCTTC. Its translation is CSASLAGRDNEQFF.

V gene TRBV28 combines with J gene TRBJ2-6, with a weak D call TRBD1 (6 bases). Germline V gives CDR1 MDHEN, CDR2 SYDVKM. With 6 bases removed from V and 0 bases from J, the gap between germline ends came to 6 bases. This CDR3 has 14 residues. As DNA, the CDR3 is TGTGCCAGCAGGGACAGCTCTGGGGCCAACGTCCTGACTTTC. Amino acid sequence: CASRDSSGANVLTF.

The chain is built from TRBV3-1 (or the pseudogene TRBV3-2) and TRBJ2-7, with 12 bases lining up with TRBD2. Trimming cost V 4 bases and J 2 bases; bases outside gene matches: 0. The germline V gene encodes CDR1 LGHDT and CDR2 YNNKEL (reference sequence). This CDR3 contains 14 residues. The CDR3 loop is CASSRTSGTYEQYF. The CDR3 bases are TGTGCCAGCAGCCGGACTAGCGGGACCTACGAGCAGTACTTC.

This chain connects TRBV5-1 to TRBJ2-2; the D gene is possibly TRBD1 (6 bases). Deletions cut 6 bases from V and 0 bases from J, with 9 bases between. Per germline, CDR1 SGHRS and CDR2 YFSETQ. This CDR3 region has 14 residues. CDR3 bases: TGCGCCAGCACGCCAGGGGCGAACACCGGGGAGCTGTTTTTT. Its protein is CASTPGANTGELFF. The full variable domain, in which reference TRBV5-1 and TRBJ2-2 provide the parts outside the CDR3, is KAGVTQTPRYLIKTRGQQVTLSCSPISGHRSVSWYQQTPGQGLQFLFEYFSETQRNKGNFPGRFSGRQFSNSRSEMNVSTLELGDSALYLCASTPGANTGELFFGEGSRLTVL.

The CDR3 here is CASSGWGQTSGNTIYF. The CDR3 region has the DNA TGTGCCAGCAGCGGGTGGGGACAGACCTCTGGAAACACCATATATTTT. This chain uses TRBV11-2 with TRBJ1-3; 7 bases align to TRBD1. V shed 5 bases, J shed 0 bases, and the junction held 7 bases outside the gene matches. The CDR3 contains 16 residues. CDR1 and CDR2 (germline): SGHAT, FQNNGV.

The chain recombines TRBV7-2 with TRBJ2-3; the D gene is possibly TRBD1 (5 bases). The germline CDR1 and CDR2 sequences are SGHTA and FQGNSA. V was shortened by 1 base and J by 7 bases, with 15 bases between the two germline ends. There are 15 residues in the CDR3. The CDR3 region is CASSLVVTQGYTQYF. DNA for the CDR3: TGTGCCAGCAGCTTAGTAGTGACGCAGGGATATACGCAGTATTTT.